A selection of T cell receptor beta chains follows, all from one sample in a study of blood T cell repertoires in COVID-19. Clones were sequenced by immunoSEQ multiplex PCR, and TCRdb holds only the in-frame ones, with some missing. The sample holds more than 85,000 clones; approximately 84% are singletons and the top ten take less than 5%. Material for sequencing was peripheral blood. These receptors originate from a human donor in a cohort sampled during active COVID-19. Both conserved end residues are part of each CDR3. D genes are given only for firm matches. Rows may omit the clone size; those that give it use once, few, many or a size class.

TRBV5-5,.,TRBD1,TRBJ1-2,CASTQVPGQGGHGYTF,TGTGCCAGCACCCAAGTCCCGGGACAGGGGGGCCATGGCTACACCTTC
TRBV5-4,.,.,TRBJ2-7,CASSYEQGRREQYF,TGTGCCAGCAGCTACGAACAGGGACGAAGGGAGCAGTACTTC
TRBV6-2/TRBV6-3,.,.,TRBJ1-5,CASSSGWQPQHF,TGTGCCAGCAGCTCAGGGTGGCAGCCCCAGCATTTT
TRBV4-2,few,.,TRBJ1-5,CASSQESNQPQHF,TGTGCCAGCAGCCAAGAGAGTAACCAGCCCCAGCATTTT
TRBV5-6,.,TRBD2,TRBJ2-1,CASSSLAGSSSYNEQFF,TGTGCCAGCAGCTCCCTAGCGGGGTCGAGCTCCTACAATGAGCAGTTCTTC
TRBV11-3,.,.,TRBJ1-1,CASSLQLAGATEAFF,TGTGCCAGCAGCTTACAACTTGCGGGGGCCACTGAAGCTTTCTTT
TRBV5-1,.,.,TRBJ2-7,CASSLQGSYEQYF,TGCGCCAGCAGCTTGCAGGGCTCCTACGAGCAGTACTTC
TRBV5-1,.,TRBD1,TRBJ2-3,CASSLPGQGSTDTQYF,TGCGCCAGCAGTCTACCGGGACAGGGAAGTACAGATACGCAGTATTTT
TRBV5-1,few,.,TRBJ2-5,CASSPDTFQETQYF,TGCGCCAGCAGCCCGGACACATTCCAAGAGACCCAGTACTTC
TRBV5-1,few,.,TRBJ1-2,CASSLEPQAVGYTF,TGCGCCAGCAGCTTGGAGCCTCAAGCTGTGGGCTACACCTTC
TRBV4-1,.,.,TRBJ2-7,CASSQDDRSGYYEQYF,TGCGCCAGCAGCCAAGATGACCGATCGGGATACTACGAGCAGTACTTC
TRBV5-5,once,TRBD1,TRBJ1-2,CASSLGQGALGSAGYTF,TGTGCCAGCAGCTTGGGTCAGGGGGCCCTAGGATCCGCGGGCTACACCTTC
TRBV5-1,.,.,TRBJ1-2,CASSLAGVENTF,TGCGCCAGCAGCTTGGCAGGGGTAGAAAACACCTTC
TRBV28,.,TRBD1,TRBJ1-2,CASSLTGEYGYTF,TGTGCCAGCAGTTTGACAGGGGAGTATGGCTACACCTTC
TRBV28,.,TRBD1,TRBJ2-5,CASSLPTGGIETQYF,TGTGCCAGCAGTCTCCCGACAGGGGGCATAGAGACCCAGTACTTC
TRBV2,.,.,TRBJ2-2,CASSRDSNTGELFF,TGTGCCAGCAGTCGGGACTCGAACACCGGGGAGCTGTTTTTT
TRBV18,.,.,TRBJ2-5,CASSPQGNRETQYF,TGTGCCAGCTCACCACAGGGGAATAGGGAGACCCAGTACTTC
TRBV27,.,TRBD2,TRBJ2-1,CASSTLNGGAGNEQFF,TGTGCCAGCAGTACCCTAAACGGGGGGGCCGGGAATGAGCAGTTCTTC
TRBV5-1,.,TRBD1,TRBJ1-4,CASSPGGTGVGEKLFF,TGCGCCAGCAGCCCAGGGGGGACAGGGGTCGGTGAAAAACTGTTTTTT
TRBV5-5,.,TRBD1,TRBJ2-7,CASSLEDRGAYEQYF,TGTGCCAGCAGCTTGGAAGACAGGGGAGCCTACGAGCAGTACTTC
TRBV7-8,.,TRBD1,TRBJ1-1,CASSFPGGAEAFF,TGTGCCAGCAGCTTCCCAGGGGGAGCTGAAGCTTTCTTT
TRBV28,.,.,TRBJ1-6,CASLWGLDSPLHF,TGTGCCAGCCTTTGGGGGCTAGATTCACCCCTCCACTTT
TRBV5-1,.,TRBD1,TRBJ1-1,CASSLRTGGNTEAFF,TGCGCCAGCAGCCTCCGGACAGGTGGGAACACTGAAGCTTTCTTT
TRBV19,few,TRBD2,TRBJ2-5,CATRTSGGRRGTQYF,TGTGCCACTCGGACTAGCGGGGGCCGGCGGGGGACCCAGTACTTC
TRBV3-1/TRBV3-2,.,.,TRBJ1-1,CASSGLMNTEAFF,TGTGCCAGCAGCGGCCTTATGAACACTGAAGCTTTCTTT
TRBV19,.,TRBD1,TRBJ1-4,CASRMAGTGEKLFF,TGTGCCAGTAGGATGGCCGGGACAGGTGAAAAACTGTTTTTT
TRBV28,.,TRBD2,TRBJ2-5,CASSKVFRRGGRETQYF,TGTGCCAGCAGTAAGGTGTTTCGGCGGGGGGGCCGGGAGACCCAGTACTTC
TRBV5-1,.,TRBD1,TRBJ2-7,CASSYASISTGVSYEQYF,TGCGCCAGCAGCTACGCCTCTATATCGACAGGGGTCTCCTACGAGCAGTACTTC
TRBV7-2,.,TRBD2,TRBJ2-3,CASSLRLGSGGPNTQYF,TGTGCCAGCAGCTTAAGGTTGGGTAGCGGGGGCCCAAATACGCAGTATTTT
TRBV7-2,.,TRBD1,TRBJ1-2,CASSLGQGVGGYTF,TGTGCCAGCAGCTTAGGACAGGGCGTGGGCGGCTACACCTTC
TRBV7-3,.,.,TRBJ2-2,CASSQGWAGELFF,TGTGCCAGCAGCCAGGGGTGGGCCGGGGAGCTGTTTTTT
TRBV4-3,.,.,TRBJ2-7,CASSQDAQTYEQYF,TGCGCCAGCAGCCAAGATGCACAGACCTACGAGCAGTACTTC
TRBV5-5,.,TRBD1,TRBJ2-5,CASSQVDRGKKETQYF,TGTGCCAGCAGCCAGGTGGACAGGGGGAAAAAAGAGACCCAGTACTTC
TRBV6-5,.,.,TRBJ1-2,CASPRGSSADYGYTF,TGTGCCAGCCCAAGGGGGAGCTCTGCCGACTATGGCTACACCTTC
TRBV6-2/TRBV6-3,.,.,TRBJ1-3,CASSYGGAGNTIYF,TGTGCCAGCAGTTACGGCGGGGCCGGAAACACCATATATTTT
TRBV28,.,TRBD1,TRBJ2-3,CASSSPGQGFTDTQYF,TGTGCCAGCAGTTCACCGGGACAGGGGTTCACAGATACGCAGTATTTT
TRBV7-3,.,.,TRBJ1-1,CASSLAGTEAFF,TGTGCCAGCAGCTTAGCAGGGACTGAAGCTTTCTTT
TRBV5-8,.,.,TRBJ2-6,CASGQRRGQEDGANVLTF,TGTGCCAGCGGCCAAAGGAGGGGGCAAGAGGATGGGGCCAACGTCCTGACTTTC
TRBV5-5,.,TRBD1,TRBJ2-6,CASSPGQTGSGANVLTF,TGTGCCAGCAGCCCGGGACAGACTGGCTCTGGGGCCAACGTCCTGACTTTC
TRBV9,.,.,TRBJ2-3,CASSVVEGGPGDTQYF,TGTGCCAGCAGCGTAGTTGAGGGGGGGCCTGGAGATACGCAGTATTTT
TRBV2,.,.,TRBJ1-2,CASSLGADGYTF,TGTGCCAGCAGTCTAGGGGCAGATGGCTACACCTTC
TRBV4-2,.,TRBD1,TRBJ1-2,CASSQPGQGIIGYTF,TGTGCCAGCAGCCAACCGGGACAGGGGATAATTGGCTACACCTTC
TRBV6-2/TRBV6-3,few,.,TRBJ2-1,CASSTYNEQFF,TGTGCCAGCAGTACTTACAATGAGCAGTTCTTC
TRBV5-1,.,.,TRBJ2-5,CASSASRGAETQYF,TGCGCCAGCAGCGCCTCCAGGGGGGCGGAGACCCAGTACTTC
TRBV6-5,.,.,TRBJ1-4,CASRRTATNEKLFF,TGTGCCAGCAGACGGACTGCAACTAATGAAAAACTGTTTTTT